These 28 T cell receptor beta chains came from one sample sequenced in a study of CD8 T cells in ankylosing spondylitis. One entry per CDR3 protein results from TCRdb running MiXCR on the 5' RACE reads. The profile shows around 150,000 distinct CDR3 sequences, around 42% of them singletons. The sequencing input was synovial fluid, either unsorted or a sorted T cell fraction (not recorded which). The receptors were sampled from a male donor with ankylosing spondylitis.

The chain links TRBV29-1 to TRBJ2-5; 9 bases map to TRBD2. The CDR3 consists of 18 residues. After removal of 3 bases from V and 5 bases from J, the junction contained 19 bases not matched to a gene. Germline-derived CDR1 and CDR2 are SQVTM and ANQGSEA. The DNA for the CDR3 is TGCAGCGTTGAGACCTACGGACTAGCGTATAGCTCGATGGAGACCCAGTACTTC. Translation gives CSVETYGLAYSSMETQYF.

The chain has TRBV6-2 or TRBV6-3 and TRBJ2-2, with D possibly being TRBD2 (5 bases). V lost 2 bases, J lost 3 bases, and 22 bases lay in between. CDR3 length: 19 residues. Germline V gene lookup returns CDR1 MNHEY and CDR2 SVGEGT. DNA of the CDR3: TGTGCCAGCAGTTACCCGAATCCTACTAGAGCCCCCCACACCGGGGAGCTGTTTTTT. Translating it yields CASSYPNPTRAPHTGELFF.

J is TRBJ2-7 and V is TRBV18; D is unresolved. The CDR3 has 12 residues. CDR1 KGHSH and CDR2 LQKENI come from the germline V gene. Trimming stripped 4 bases from V and 3 bases from J, with 7 bases between. CDR3 amino acids: CASSLQDYEQYF. For the CDR3, the DNA is TGTGCCAGCTCACTGCAGGACTACGAGCAGTACTTC. The whole variable domain, remainder taken from reference TRBV18 and TRBJ2-7, is NAGVMQNPRHLVRRRGQEARLRCSPMKGHSHVYWYRQLPEEGLKFMVYLQKENIIDESGMPKERFSAEFPKEGPSILRIQQVVRGDSAAYFCASSLQDYEQYFGPGTRLTVT.

The chain is built from TRBV12-3 or TRBV12-4 and TRBJ2-5; 7 positions match TRBD2. J was trimmed by 5 bases and V by 3 bases; bases with no gene match: 9. The CDR3 loop spans 15 amino acids. CDR3 bases: TGTGCCAGCAGTTTCGAACAAACTAGCGCGGAGACCCAGTACTTC. It encodes CASSFEQTSAETQYF.

This clonotype was found many times. The rearrangement links TRBV13 to TRBJ1-2; no reliable D call. This CDR3 spans 13 amino acids. CDR1 is PRHDT, CDR2 FYEKMQ, per germline (reference sequence). Trimming took 3 bases from V and 2 from J, leaving 7 bases between them. As DNA, the CDR3 is TGTGCCAGCAGCTTCCAGAGCAACTATGGCTACACCTTC. Protein product: CASSFQSNYGYTF. Full variable domain (missing parts from reference TRBV13 and TRBJ1-2): AAGVIQSPRHLIKEKRETATLKCYPIPRHDTVYWYQQGPGQDPQFLISFYEKMQSDKGSIPDRFSAQQFSDYHSELNMSSLELGDSALYFCASSFQSNYGYTFGSGTRLTVV.

J is TRBJ1-6 and V is TRBV25-1; a weak D match, TRBD1 (6 bases). Germline V gene data show CDR1 as MGHDK and CDR2 as SYGVNS. This CDR3 is built from 16 residues. Trimming took off 2 bases at V and 0 bases at J, with 8 bases between the two ends. DNA for the CDR3: TGTGCCAGCAGTGAAGGACAGAGCTCCTATAATTCACCCCTCCACTTT. It translates to CASSEGQSSYNSPLHF.

This clonotype occurred many times. This chain connects TRBV7-8 to TRBJ2-1; 7 nucleotides line up with TRBD1. Germline V gives CDR1 SGHVS, CDR2 FQNEAQ. The CDR3 sequence is 15 residues long. Losses at the gene ends were 5 bases for V and 3 bases for J; bases not matched to a gene: 7. CDR3 DNA: TGTGCCAGCAGCCCCGGGACAGAATTCTACAATGAGCAGTTCTTC. The encoded protein is CASSPGTEFYNEQFF.

A few counts support this clonotype. The CDR3 DNA follows: TGTGCCAGCAGCTTAGAGTTGAACACTGAAGCTTTCTTT. This gives the protein CASSLELNTEAFF. The chain recombines TRBV7-3 with TRBJ1-1; D remains unclear. Trimming removed 2 bases from V and 0 bases from J, with 4 bases in between. CDR1 and CDR2 from the germline V gene are SGHTA and FQGTGA. The CDR3 loop spans 13 amino acids. Combining the CDR3 with reference TRBV7-3 and TRBJ1-1 gives the whole variable domain GAGVSQTPSNKVTEKGKYVELRCDPISGHTALYWYRQSLGQGPEFLIYFQGTGAADDSGLPNDRFFAVRPEGSVSTLKIQRTERGDSAVYLCASSLELNTEAFFGQGTRLTVV.

The J gene is TRBJ1-2, the V gene TRBV7-8; TRBD1 matches at 7 bases. The CDR3 runs to 16 residues. The trim removed 5 bases at V and 3 bases at J, leaving 12 bases unmatched. CDR1 is SGHVS, CDR2 FQNEAQ, per germline. The CDR3 is CASSVDRVSSYYGYTF. The CDR3 DNA follows: TGTGCCAGCAGCGTAGACAGGGTGTCCTCCTACTATGGCTACACCTTC.

The chain recombines TRBV4-1 with TRBJ2-7; D is ambiguous. The CDR3 is 16 amino acids. The V and J ends lost 2 bases and 4 bases respectively, with 18 bases between them. Germline V gene sequence: CDR1 MGHRA, CDR2 YSYEKL. CDR3 loop: CASSQFIVLRSYEQYF. The CDR3 nucleotides are TGCGCCAGCAGCCAATTTATTGTACTACGCAGTTACGAGCAGTACTTC.

The chain is built from TRBV4-2 and TRBJ2-1; TRBD2 aligns across 8 bases. Trimming took 1 base from V and 4 from J; bases not matched to a gene: 9. The length of the CDR3 is 17 residues. Germline CDR1 LGHNA, CDR2 YNFKEQ. The CDR3 DNA follows: TGTGCCAGCAGCCAAGTGTTGGGCGGGGGGCCTTACAATGAGCAGTTCTTC. This codes for CASSQVLGGGPYNEQFF.

The gene calls are TRBV5-1 and TRBJ1-4; a weak D match, TRBD1 (6 bases). This CDR3 spans 13 amino acids. The germline V gene has CDR1 SGHRS and CDR2 YFSETQ. V dropped 4 bases and J dropped 6 bases, with 10 bases sitting between them. CDR3 loop: CASSMTGYEKLFF. CDR3 nucleotides: TGCGCCAGCAGCATGACAGGATATGAAAAACTGTTTTTT.

This chain connects TRBV10-3 to TRBJ1-1; 7 bases agree with TRBD1. The V and J ends lost 5 bases and 0 bases, in that order; junction bases with no gene match: 9. Germline-derived CDR1 and CDR2 are ENHRY and SYGVKD. The CDR3 covers 16 residues. CDR3 sequence: CAISTGAYLMNTEAFF. The CDR3 coding sequence is TGTGCCATCAGTACAGGGGCGTACCTGATGAACACTGAAGCTTTCTTT.

The rearrangement links TRBV12-3 or TRBV12-4 to TRBJ2-2; a weak D match, TRBD2 (6 bases). Between the trimmed V and J ends, which lost 1 base and 6 bases, there was a span of 9 bases. The CDR3 spans 14 residues. The CDR3 here is CASSLGDWAGELFF. CDR3 bases: TGTGCCAGCAGTTTAGGGGACTGGGCCGGGGAGCTGTTTTTT.

This clonotype was seen ten or more times. J is TRBJ1-1 and V is TRBV10-3; TRBD1 might be the D (6 bases). Germline loops: CDR1 ENHRY, CDR2 SYGVKD. Trimming shortened V by 2 bases and J by 4 bases, and 11 bases separated the two germline ends. The CDR3 runs 14 residues. The CDR3 nucleotides are TGTGCCATCAGTGAGCCCAGGGGAGGCACTGAAGCTTTCTTT. This encodes CAISEPRGGTEAFF.

The rearrangement links TRBV27 to TRBJ1-2, with D maybe TRBD1 (5 bases). V was cut by 6 bases and J by 7 bases, with 18 bases left in between. The germline V gene has CDR1 MNHEY and CDR2 SMNVEV (reference sequence). This CDR3 spans 14 amino acids. In nucleotides, the CDR3 is TGTGCCAGCAGACACTTTGGGGGGTTTTTTGGCTACACCTTC. It yields the protein CASRHFGGFFGYTF.

The V call is TRBV29-1, the J call TRBJ2-7, with D unclear. This CDR3 spans 15 amino acids. Germline lookup yields CDR1 SQVTM and CDR2 ANQGSEA. The V and J ends lost 2 bases and 0 bases respectively, with 14 bases between them. CDR3 nucleotides: TGCAGCGTTGAAACCCCGAATGAGAGCTCCTACGAGCAGTACTTC. It specifies CSVETPNESSYEQYF.

The table lists this clonotype with a count of one. The chain carries TRBV9 and TRBJ1-2; no definite D call. This CDR3 region has 14 residues. Deletions cut 7 bases from V and 3 bases from J, with 16 bases between. Germline CDR1 reads SGDLS; CDR2 reads YYNGEE. The CDR3: CASSHRRVDYGYTF. The CDR3 DNA sequence: TGTGCCAGCTCCCACAGAAGGGTAGACTATGGCTACACCTTC. Using reference TRBV9 and TRBJ1-2 for the parts outside the CDR3, the full variable domain is DSGVTQTPKHLITATGQRVTLRCSPRSGDLSVYWYQQSLDQGLQFLIQYYNGEERAKGNILERFSAQQFPDLHSELNLSSLELGDSALYFCASSHRRVDYGYTFGSGTRLTVV.

This sequence joins TRBV7-9 and TRBJ1-1; no firm D call. V lost 1 base and J lost 1, with 7 bases in between. The CDR3 is 14 amino acids. Germline values: CDR1 SEHNR, CDR2 FQNEAQ (reference sequence). The CDR3 sequence: CASSLGGANTEAFF. The CDR3 DNA is TGTGCCAGCAGCTTAGGGGGTGCGAACACTGAAGCTTTCTTT.

In this sample, this clonotype turned up a few times. The chain links TRBV4-2 to TRBJ1-5; D is possibly TRBD1 (6 bases). The germline CDR1 and CDR2 sequences are LGHNA and YNFKEQ. CDR3 length: 13 residues. V was shortened by 3 bases and J by 7 bases, with 10 bases between the two germline ends. CDR3 sequence (DNA): TGTGCCAGCAGCCACGAGGGGGGACAGCCCCAGCATTTT. The encoded protein is CASSHEGGQPQHF.

The V call is TRBV4-1, the J call TRBJ1-1; no firm D call. The CDR3 spans 14 residues. Trimming removed 7 bases from V and 1 base from J, with 13 bases in between. Germline values: CDR1 MGHRA, CDR2 YSYEKL. CDR3 DNA: TGCGCCAGCACCAAAAGGCGTACGAACACTGAAGCTTTCTTT. Translation gives CASTKRRTNTEAFF.

This clonotype has only a few counts. CDR3 region: CASSVEGTEDSPLHF. Written as DNA, the CDR3 is TGTGCCAGCAGCGTAGAGGGGACAGAGGATTCACCCCTCCACTTT. This chain joins TRBV9 and TRBJ1-6, with 7 bases identical to TRBD1. The V gene end was trimmed by 0 bases and the J gene end by 8 bases; junction bases not matched to a gene: 5. The CDR3 contains 15 residues. Germline V gene data show CDR1 as SGDLS and CDR2 as YYNGEE.

J is TRBJ2-2 and V is TRBV12-3 or TRBV12-4, with D maybe TRBD2 (6 bases). Trimming left V 7 bases short and J 6 bases short, with 12 bases between. The length of the CDR3 is 13 residues. The CDR3 loop reads CASITGTAGELFF. CDR3 coding DNA: TGTGCCAGCATCACCGGGACTGCCGGGGAGCTGTTTTTT.

This chain connects TRBV20-1 to TRBJ2-1, with D perhaps matching TRBD1 or TRBD2 (7 bases each). V was trimmed by 4 bases and J by 9 bases, leaving 22 bases between them. This CDR3 region has 15 residues. The germline gives CDR1 DFQATT, CDR2 SNEGSKA (reference sequence). DNA for the CDR3: TGCAGTGCTAACCCCGACAGGGACCTAGCGGTTGAGCAGTTCTTC. It encodes CSANPDRDLAVEQFF.

This chain uses TRBV28 with TRBJ1-5, with D possibly TRBD1 on 6 matching bases. The germline gives CDR1 MDHEN, CDR2 SYDVKM. Trimming took 3 bases from V and 0 from J, leaving 18 bases between them. This CDR3 has 18 amino acids. CDR3 bases: TGTGCCAGCAGTTTCACACCTCGGACAGTAGATAGCAATCAGCCCCAGCATTTT. As protein: CASSFTPRTVDSNQPQHF.

The V and J genes are TRBV5-4 and TRBJ1-2; possibly TRBD1 for D (6 bases). Trimming pared 5 bases from V and 6 bases from J, leaving 14 bases between. Germline V lookup: CDR1 SGHNT, CDR2 YYREEE (reference sequence). This CDR3 region has 13 residues. CDR3 sequence reads: CASRPGQNDGYTF. CDR3 sequence (DNA): TGTGCCAGCAGACCCGGACAGAATGATGGCTACACCTTC.

This clonotype was counted only a few times. This chain joins TRBV5-1 and TRBJ2-3, with D tentatively TRBD2 (6 bases). Germline V lookup: CDR1 SGHRS, CDR2 YFSETQ. Trimming took 5 bases from V and 2 from J, leaving 12 bases between them. The CDR3 is made up of 14 amino acids. As DNA, the CDR3 is TGCGCCAGCAGGCGGCTAGCGTCCACAGATACGCAGTATTTT. Its protein is CASRRLASTDTQYF.

The V and J genes are TRBV28 and TRBJ1-6; TRBD1 aligns across 7 bases. CDR1 is MDHEN, CDR2 SYDVKM, per germline. This CDR3 is built from 19 residues. Trimming cost V 7 bases and J 0 bases; bases outside gene matches: 15. CDR3 amino acids: CASNWGTAPWGSYNSPLHF. CDR3 DNA: TGTGCCAGCAACTGGGGGACAGCGCCATGGGGCTCCTATAATTCACCCCTCCACTTT. Using reference TRBV28 and TRBJ1-6 for the parts outside the CDR3, the full variable domain is DVKVTQSSRYLVKRTGEKVFLECVQDMDHENMFWYRQDPGLGLRLIYFSYDVKMKEKGDIPEGYSVSREKKERFSLILESASTNQTSMYLCASNWGTAPWGSYNSPLHFGNGTRLTVT.